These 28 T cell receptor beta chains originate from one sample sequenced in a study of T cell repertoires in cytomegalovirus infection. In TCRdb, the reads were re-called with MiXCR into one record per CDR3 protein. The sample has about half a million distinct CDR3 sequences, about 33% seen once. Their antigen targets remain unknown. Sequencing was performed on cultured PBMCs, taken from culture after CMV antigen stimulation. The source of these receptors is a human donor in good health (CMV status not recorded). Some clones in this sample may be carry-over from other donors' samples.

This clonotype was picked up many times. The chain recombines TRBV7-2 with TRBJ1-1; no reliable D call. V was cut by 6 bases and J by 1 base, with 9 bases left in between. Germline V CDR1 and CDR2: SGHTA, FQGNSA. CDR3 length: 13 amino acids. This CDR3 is CASRQPTNTEAFF. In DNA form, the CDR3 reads TGTGCCAGCAGGCAGCCTACGAACACTGAAGCTTTCTTT. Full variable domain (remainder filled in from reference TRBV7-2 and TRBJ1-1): GAGVSQSPSNKVTEKGKDVELRCDPISGHTALYWYRQSLGQGLEFLIYFQGNSAPDKSGLPSDRFSAERTGGSVSTLTIQRTQQEDSAVYLCASRQPTNTEAFFGQGTRLTVV.

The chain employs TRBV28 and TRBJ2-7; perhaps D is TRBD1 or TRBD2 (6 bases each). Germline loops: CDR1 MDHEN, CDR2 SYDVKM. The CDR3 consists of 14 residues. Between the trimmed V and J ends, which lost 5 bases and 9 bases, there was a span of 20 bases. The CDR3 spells CASSPLYREAGQYV. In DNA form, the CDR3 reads TGTGCCAGCAGTCCTTTATACAGGGAGGCCGGGCAGTACGTC.

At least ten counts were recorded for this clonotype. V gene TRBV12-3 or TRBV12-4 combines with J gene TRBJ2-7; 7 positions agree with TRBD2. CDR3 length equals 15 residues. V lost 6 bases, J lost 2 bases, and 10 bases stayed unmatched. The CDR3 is CASRPREGPTYEQYF. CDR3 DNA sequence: TGTGCCAGCAGACCCAGGGAGGGACCTACCTACGAGCAGTACTTC.

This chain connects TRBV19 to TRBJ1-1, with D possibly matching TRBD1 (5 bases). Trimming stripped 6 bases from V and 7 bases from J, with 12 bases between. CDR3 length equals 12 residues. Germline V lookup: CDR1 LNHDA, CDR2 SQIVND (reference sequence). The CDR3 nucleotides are TGTGCCAGTAGCCCCGGGGGGGGTGAAGCTTTCTTT. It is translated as CASSPGGGEAFF.

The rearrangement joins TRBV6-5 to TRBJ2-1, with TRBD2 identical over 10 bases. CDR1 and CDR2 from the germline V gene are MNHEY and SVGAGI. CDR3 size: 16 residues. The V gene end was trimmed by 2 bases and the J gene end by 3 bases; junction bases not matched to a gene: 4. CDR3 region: CASSYGAGGVYNEQFF. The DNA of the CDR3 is TGTGCCAGCAGTTACGGAGCGGGAGGGGTCTACAATGAGCAGTTCTTC.

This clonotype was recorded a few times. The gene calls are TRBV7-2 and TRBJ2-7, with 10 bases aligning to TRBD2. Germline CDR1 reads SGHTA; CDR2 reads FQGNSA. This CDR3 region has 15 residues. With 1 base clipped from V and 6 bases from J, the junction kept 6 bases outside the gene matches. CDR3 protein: CASSLGFSGRAEQYV. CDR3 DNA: TGTGCCAGCAGCTTAGGGTTCAGCGGGAGGGCCGAGCAGTACGTC.

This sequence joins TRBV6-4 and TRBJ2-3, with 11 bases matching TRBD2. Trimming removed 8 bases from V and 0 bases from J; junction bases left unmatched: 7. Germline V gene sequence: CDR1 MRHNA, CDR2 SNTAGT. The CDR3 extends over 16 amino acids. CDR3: CASQETSGASTDTQYF. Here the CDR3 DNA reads TGTGCCAGCCAGGAGACTAGCGGGGCAAGCACAGATACGCAGTATTTT.

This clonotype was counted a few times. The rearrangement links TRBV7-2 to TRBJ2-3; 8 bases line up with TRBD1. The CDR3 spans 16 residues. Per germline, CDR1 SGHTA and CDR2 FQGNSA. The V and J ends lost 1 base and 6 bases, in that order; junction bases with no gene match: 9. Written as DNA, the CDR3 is TGTGCCAGCAGCTTAGAGCGGCAGGGGGCTCTGGATACGCAGTATTTT. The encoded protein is CASSLERQGALDTQYF.

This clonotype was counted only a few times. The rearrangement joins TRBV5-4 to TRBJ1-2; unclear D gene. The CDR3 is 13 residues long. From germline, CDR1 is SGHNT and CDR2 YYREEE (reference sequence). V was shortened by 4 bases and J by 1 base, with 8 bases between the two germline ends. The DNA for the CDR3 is TGTGCCAGCAGCCCGACAAATAACTATGGCTACACCTTC. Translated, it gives CASSPTNNYGYTF.

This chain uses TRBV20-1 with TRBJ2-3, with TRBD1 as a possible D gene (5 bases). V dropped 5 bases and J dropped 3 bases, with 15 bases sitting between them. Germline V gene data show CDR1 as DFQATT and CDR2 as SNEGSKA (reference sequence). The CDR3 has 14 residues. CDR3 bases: TGCAGTGCTCTTGAAAGGGGTACGACAGATACGCAGTATTTT. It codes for CSALERGTTDTQYF.

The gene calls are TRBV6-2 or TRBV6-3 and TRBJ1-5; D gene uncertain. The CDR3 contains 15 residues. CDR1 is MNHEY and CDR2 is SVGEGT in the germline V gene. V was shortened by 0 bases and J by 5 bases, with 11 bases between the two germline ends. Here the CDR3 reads CASSYSTAVHQPQHF. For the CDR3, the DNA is TGTGCCAGCAGTTACTCGACGGCGGTTCATCAGCCCCAGCATTTT.

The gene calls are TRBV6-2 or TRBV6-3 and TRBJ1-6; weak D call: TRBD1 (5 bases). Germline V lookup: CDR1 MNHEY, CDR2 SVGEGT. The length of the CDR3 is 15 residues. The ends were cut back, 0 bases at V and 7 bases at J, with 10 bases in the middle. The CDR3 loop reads CASSYSQRGNSPLHF. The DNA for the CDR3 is TGTGCCAGCAGTTACTCGCAGCGGGGGAATTCACCCCTCCACTTT.

The CDR3 DNA is TGCGCCAGCAGCCCGACTAGCGGAGCCTACGAGCAGTACTTC. Amino acids: CASSPTSGAYEQYF. The rearrangement uses TRBV4-3 and TRBJ2-7, with TRBD2 identical over 9 bases. Germline CDR1 is LGHNA and CDR2 is YSLEER. Trimming at V came to 4 bases and at J to 2 bases, leaving 3 bases not matched to a gene. The CDR3 length is 14 residues.

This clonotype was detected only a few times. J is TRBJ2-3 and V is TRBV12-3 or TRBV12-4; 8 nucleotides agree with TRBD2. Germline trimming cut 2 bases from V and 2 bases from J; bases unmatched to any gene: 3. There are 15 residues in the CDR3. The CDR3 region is CASSLPGGHTDTQYF. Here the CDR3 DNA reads TGTGCCAGCAGTTTACCGGGAGGGCACACAGATACGCAGTATTTT.

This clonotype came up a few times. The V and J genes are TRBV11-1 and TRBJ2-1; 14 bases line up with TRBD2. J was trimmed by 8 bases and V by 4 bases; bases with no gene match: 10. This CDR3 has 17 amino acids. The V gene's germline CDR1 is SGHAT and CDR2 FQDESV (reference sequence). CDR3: CASSWPGLAGEADEQFF. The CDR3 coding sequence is TGTGCCAGCAGCTGGCCGGGACTAGCGGGAGAGGCGGATGAGCAGTTCTTC.

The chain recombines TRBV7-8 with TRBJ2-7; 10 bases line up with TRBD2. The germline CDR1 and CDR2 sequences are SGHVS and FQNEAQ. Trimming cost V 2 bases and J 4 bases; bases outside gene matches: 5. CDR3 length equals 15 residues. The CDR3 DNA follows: TGTGCCAGCAGCTTAAATCTAGCGGGAGTATACGAGCAGTACTTC. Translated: CASSLNLAGVYEQYF.

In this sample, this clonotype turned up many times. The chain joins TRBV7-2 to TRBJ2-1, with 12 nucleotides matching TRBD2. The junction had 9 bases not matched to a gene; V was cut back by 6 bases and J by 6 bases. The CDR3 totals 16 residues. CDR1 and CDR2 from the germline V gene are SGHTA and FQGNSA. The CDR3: CASSLRSSGRVNEQFF. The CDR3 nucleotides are TGTGCCAGCAGTTTAAGGTCTAGCGGGAGGGTCAATGAGCAGTTCTTC. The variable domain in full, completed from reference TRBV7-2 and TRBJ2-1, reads GAGVSQSPSNKVTEKGKDVELRCDPISGHTALYWYRQSLGQGLEFLIYFQGNSAPDKSGLPSDRFSAERTGGSVSTLTIQRTQQEDSAVYLCASSLRSSGRVNEQFFGPGTRLTVL.

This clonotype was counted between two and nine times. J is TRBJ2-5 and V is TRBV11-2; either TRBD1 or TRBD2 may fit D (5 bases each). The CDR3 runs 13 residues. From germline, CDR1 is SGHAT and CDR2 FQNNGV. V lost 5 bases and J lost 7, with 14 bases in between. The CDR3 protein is CASSAPGTRTQYF. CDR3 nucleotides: TGTGCCAGCAGCGCCCCAGGGACCCGGACCCAGTACTTC.

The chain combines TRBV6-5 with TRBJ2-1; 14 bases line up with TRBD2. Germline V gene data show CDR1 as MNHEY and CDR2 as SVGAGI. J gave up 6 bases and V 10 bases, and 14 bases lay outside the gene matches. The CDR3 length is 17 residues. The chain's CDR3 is CATLPRTSGRFPNEQFF. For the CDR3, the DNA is TGTGCCACCCTCCCTAGGACTAGCGGGAGGTTCCCCAATGAGCAGTTCTTC.

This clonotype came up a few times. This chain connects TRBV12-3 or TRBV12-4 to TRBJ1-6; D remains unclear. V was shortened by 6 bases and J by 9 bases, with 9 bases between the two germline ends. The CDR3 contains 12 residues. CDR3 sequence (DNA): TGTGCCAGCAGGGTAGAGGGTTCACCCCTCCACTTT. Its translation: CASRVEGSPLHF.

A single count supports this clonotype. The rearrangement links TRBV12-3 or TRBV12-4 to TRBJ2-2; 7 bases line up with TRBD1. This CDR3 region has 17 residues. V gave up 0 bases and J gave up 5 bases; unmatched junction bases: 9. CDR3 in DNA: TGTGCCAGCAGTTTAGCGATGGGGCAGGGGGTAACCGGGGAGCTGTTTTTT. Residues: CASSLAMGQGVTGELFF.

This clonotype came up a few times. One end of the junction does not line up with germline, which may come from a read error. Here the CDR3 reads CASNMGFGNTEAFF. The CDR3 coding sequence is TGCGCGAGCAATATGGGGTTCGGAAACACTGAAGCTTTCTTT. The genes are TRBV5-1 and TRBJ1-1, with D unresolved. This CDR3 region has 14 residues. In germline, CDR1 is SGHRS, CDR2 YFSETQ.

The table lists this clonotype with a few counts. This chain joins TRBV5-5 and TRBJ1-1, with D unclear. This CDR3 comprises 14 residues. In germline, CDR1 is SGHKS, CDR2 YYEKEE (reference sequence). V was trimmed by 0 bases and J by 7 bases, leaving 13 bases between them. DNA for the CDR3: TGTGCCAGCAGCTTGGTAGGTCCCCAGCTTGAAGCTTTCTTT. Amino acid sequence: CASSLVGPQLEAFF. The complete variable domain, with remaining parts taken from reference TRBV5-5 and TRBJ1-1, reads DAGVTQSPTHLIKTRGQQVTLRCSPISGHKSVSWYQQVLGQGPQFIFQYYEKEERGRGNFPDRFSARQFPNYSSELNVNALLLGDSALYLCASSLVGPQLEAFFGQGTRLTVV.

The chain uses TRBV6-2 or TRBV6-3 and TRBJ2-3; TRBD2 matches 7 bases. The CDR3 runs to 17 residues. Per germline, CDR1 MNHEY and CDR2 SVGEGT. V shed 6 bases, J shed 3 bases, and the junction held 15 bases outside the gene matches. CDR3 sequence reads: CASRTAIQRGYTDTQYF. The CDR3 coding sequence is TGTGCCAGCAGGACCGCAATCCAGCGGGGTTATACAGATACGCAGTATTTT.

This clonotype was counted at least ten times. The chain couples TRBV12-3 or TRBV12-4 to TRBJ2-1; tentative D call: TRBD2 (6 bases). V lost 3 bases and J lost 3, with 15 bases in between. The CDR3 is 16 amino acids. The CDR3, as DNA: TGTGCCAGCAGTTTGGGAGGTACGGGAGTCTACAATGAGCAGTTCTTC. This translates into CASSLGGTGVYNEQFF.

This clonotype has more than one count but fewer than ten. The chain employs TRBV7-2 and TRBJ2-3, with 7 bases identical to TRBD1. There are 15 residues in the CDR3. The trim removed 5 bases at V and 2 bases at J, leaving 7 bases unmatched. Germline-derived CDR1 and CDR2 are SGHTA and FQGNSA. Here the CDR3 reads CASSNTGQNTDTQYF. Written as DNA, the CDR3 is TGTGCCAGCAGCAACACGGGACAGAACACAGATACGCAGTATTTT.

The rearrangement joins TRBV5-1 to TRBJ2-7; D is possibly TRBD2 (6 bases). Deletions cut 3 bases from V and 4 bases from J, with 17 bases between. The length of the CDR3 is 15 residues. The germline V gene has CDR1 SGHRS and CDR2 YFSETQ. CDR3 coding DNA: TGCGCCAGCAGCTGCCAGACTAGAGGGTTTTACGAGCAGTACGTC. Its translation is CASSCQTRGFYEQYV.

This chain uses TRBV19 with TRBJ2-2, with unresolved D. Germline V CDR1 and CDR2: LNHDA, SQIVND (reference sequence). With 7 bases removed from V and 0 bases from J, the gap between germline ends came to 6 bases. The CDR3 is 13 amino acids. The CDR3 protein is CASTNPNTGELFF. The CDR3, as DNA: TGTGCCAGTACCAACCCGAACACCGGGGAGCTGTTTTTT.